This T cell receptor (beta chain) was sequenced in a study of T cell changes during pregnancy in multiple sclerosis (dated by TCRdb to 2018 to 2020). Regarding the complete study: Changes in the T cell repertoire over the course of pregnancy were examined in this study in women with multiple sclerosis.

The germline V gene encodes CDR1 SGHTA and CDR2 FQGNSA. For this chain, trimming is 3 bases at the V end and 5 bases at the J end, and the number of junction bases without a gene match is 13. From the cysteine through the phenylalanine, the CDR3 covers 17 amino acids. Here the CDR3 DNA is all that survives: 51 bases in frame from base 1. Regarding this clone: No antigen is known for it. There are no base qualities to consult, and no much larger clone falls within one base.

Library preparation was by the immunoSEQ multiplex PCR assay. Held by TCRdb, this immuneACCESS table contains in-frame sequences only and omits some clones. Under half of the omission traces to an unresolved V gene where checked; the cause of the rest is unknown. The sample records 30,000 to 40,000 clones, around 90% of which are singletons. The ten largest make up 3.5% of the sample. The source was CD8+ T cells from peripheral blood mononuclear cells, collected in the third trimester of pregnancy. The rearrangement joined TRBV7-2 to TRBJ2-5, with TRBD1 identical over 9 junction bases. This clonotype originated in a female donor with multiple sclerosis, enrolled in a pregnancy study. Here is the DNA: TGTGCCAGCAGCTTGGTTTATACGGGACAGGGTCCCGAGACCCAGTACTTC. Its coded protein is CASSLVYTGQGPETQYF.